This T cell receptor (beta chain) was obtained from a study of blood T cell repertoires in COVID-19. On the study more broadly: Samples of COVID-19 (acute and convalescent) were obtained from the United States, Italy and Spain. The cDNA or gDNA used as material had been derived from T cells, B-cell-depleted T cells, or PBMCs.

In the authors' methods: Amplification with reference gene primers provided the estimates of nucleated cell counts. The data were produced by immunoSEQ multiplex PCR, yet TCRdb's version contains in-frame clones alone and is incomplete. The V and J calls and clone size come from that table; D and trimming were worked out from the DNA. The sample includes about 170,000 clones, roughly 93% of them seen just once. The CDR3 is 14 residues long. In germline, CDR1 is MNHNY, CDR2 SVGAGI (reference sequence). With 2 bases clipped from V and 5 bases from J, the junction kept 4 bases outside the gene matches. The V gene is TRBV6-6, the J gene TRBJ2-5; 8 nucleotides line up with TRBD2. The sequenced sample consisted of peripheral blood. This TCR was sampled from a woman in her fifties or sixties with acute or convalescent COVID-19. The CDR3 is CASSYSGSRETQYF. As DNA, the CDR3 is TGTGCCAGCAGTTACAGCGGGAGCAGGGAGACCCAGTACTTC.